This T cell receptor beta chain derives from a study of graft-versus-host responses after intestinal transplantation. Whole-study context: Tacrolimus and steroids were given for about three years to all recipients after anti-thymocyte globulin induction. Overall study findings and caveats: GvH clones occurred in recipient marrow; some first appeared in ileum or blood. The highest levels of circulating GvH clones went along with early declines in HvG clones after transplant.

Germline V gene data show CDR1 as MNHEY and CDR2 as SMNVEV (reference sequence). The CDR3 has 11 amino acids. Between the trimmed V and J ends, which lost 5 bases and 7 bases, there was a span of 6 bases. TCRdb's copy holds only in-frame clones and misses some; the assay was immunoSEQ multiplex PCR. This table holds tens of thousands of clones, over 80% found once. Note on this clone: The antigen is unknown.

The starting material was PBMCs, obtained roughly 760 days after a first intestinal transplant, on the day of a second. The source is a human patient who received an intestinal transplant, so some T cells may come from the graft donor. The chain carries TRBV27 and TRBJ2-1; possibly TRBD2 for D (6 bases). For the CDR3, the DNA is TGTGCCAGCAGTGGGGGGAATGAGCAGTTCTTC. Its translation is CASSGGNEQFF.